This TCR beta chain was identified in a study of cytotoxic CD8 clonotypes in ibrutinib-treated CLL. On the study more broadly: Among the patients, 10 to 11 presented as relapsed/refractory and around 15 as treatment-naive; some 17 showed unmutated IGHV. Averaging across samples gave around 260,000 productive templates and approximately 92,000 productive rearrangements.

Germline-derived CDR1 and CDR2 are SGHNT and YYREEE (reference sequence). The CDR3 spans 14 residues. V lost 0 bases and J 2 bases, leaving 9 bases between the germline ends. The study, taken as a whole, reports: Patients with sustained remission and those progressing were sampled at differing times.

A note on this clone: Its antigen is not identified.

With sequencing, the targeted depth ranged from 1 in 200,000 to 1 in 1 million T cells. Data came from immunoSEQ multiplex PCR; TCRdb stores just in-frame clones and leaves some out. The sample has fewer than 90,000 clones; 86% are singletons. The sequence came from a human donor with chronic lymphocytic leukemia. V gene TRBV5-4 combines with J gene TRBJ2-7; D call uncertain. Here the sequenced sample was PBMCs, taken before ibrutinib treatment. CDR3: CASSLDGLTYEQYF. The CDR3 DNA is TGTGCCAGCAGCTTGGATGGGCTAACCTACGAGCAGTACTTC. Full variable domain (missing parts from reference TRBV5-4 and TRBJ2-7): ETGVTQSPTHLIKTRGQQVTLRCSSQSGHNTVSWYQQALGQGPQFIFQYYREEENGRGNFPPRFSGLQFPNYSSELNVNALELDDSALYLCASSLDGLTYEQYFGPGTRLTVT.